The entry that follows covers one TCR beta chain sequence. Antigen: not known. The sample comes from a study of OX40 agonist ivuxolimab in advanced cancers. On the study more broadly: In three patients, partial responses were observed, one with hepatocellular carcinoma and two with cutaneous melanoma.

The table came from immunoSEQ multiplex PCR; TCRdb's copy has only in-frame clones and leaves some out. Among approximately 130,000 clones, around nine tenths were seen once, and the ten largest hold about 1.1%. Points from the study as a whole: Some of the nonresponding patients also showed low levels of normalized T-cell clonal expansion. Relative to CD4+, CD8+ T cells held more expanded clones on average. Partial responders at 0.1-3.0 mg/kg had among the lowest clonal expansion.

There are 15 residues in the CDR3. In germline, CDR1 is SGHTA, CDR2 FQGTGA. The ends lost 2 bases at V and 3 bases at J; junction bases unmatched: 3. The specimen comprised CD4+ or CD8+ T cells sorted from blood, sampled in a trial of the OX40 agonist ivuxolimab. The genes are TRBV7-3 and TRBJ1-4, with 7 nucleotides matching TRBD1. This receptor was obtained from an adult with an advanced solid tumor such as melanoma, head and neck, liver or kidney cancer. The CDR3 nucleotides read TGTGCCAGCAGCTTAGGGGGACAGCCTAATGAAAAACTGTTTTTT. This translates into CASSLGGQPNEKLFF.